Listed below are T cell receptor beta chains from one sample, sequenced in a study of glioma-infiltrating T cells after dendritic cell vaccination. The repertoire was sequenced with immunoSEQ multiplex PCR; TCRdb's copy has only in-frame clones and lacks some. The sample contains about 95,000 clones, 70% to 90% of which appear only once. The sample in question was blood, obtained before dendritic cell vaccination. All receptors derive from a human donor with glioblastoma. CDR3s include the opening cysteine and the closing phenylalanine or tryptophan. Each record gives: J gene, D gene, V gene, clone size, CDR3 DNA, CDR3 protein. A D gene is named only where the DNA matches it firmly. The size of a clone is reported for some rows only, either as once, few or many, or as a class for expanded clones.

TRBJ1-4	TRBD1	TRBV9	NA	TGTGCCAGCAGTTCGGACAGGGTCAGTGAAAAACTGTTTTTT	CASSSDRVSEKLFF
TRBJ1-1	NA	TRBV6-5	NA	TGTGCCAGCAGCCGGAGGAGGGAAGGAACTGAAGCTTTCTTT	CASSRRREGTEAFF
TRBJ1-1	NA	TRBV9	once	TGTGCCAGCAGCGTTCTCGGGGGGGCGGGAACTGAAGCTTTCTTT	CASSVLGGAGTEAFF
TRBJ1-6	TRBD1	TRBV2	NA	TGTGCCAGCAGAGACAGGGGGGGGACGGGTTCACCCCTCCACTTT	CASRDRGGTGSPLHF
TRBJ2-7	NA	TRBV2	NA	TGTGCGGGGACATCCTCTTCCTACGAGCAGTACTTC	CAGTSSSYEQYF
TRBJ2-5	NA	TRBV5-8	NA	TGTGCCAGCAGCTTGGACAGGGGAGGTTTAGAGACCCAGTACTTC	CASSLDRGGLETQYF
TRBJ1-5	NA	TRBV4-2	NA	TGTGCCAGCAGCCAAGCGGAGGCGGTCGATCAGCCCCAGCATTTT	CASSQAEAVDQPQHF
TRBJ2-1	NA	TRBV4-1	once	TGCGCCAGCAGCCAAGAAAGGGGGGGCTCCTACAATGAGCAGTTCTTC	CASSQERGGSYNEQFF
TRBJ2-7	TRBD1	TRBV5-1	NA	TGCGCCAGCAGCTTGGACAGGGGTGGTCACTACGAGCAGTACTTC	CASSLDRGGHYEQYF
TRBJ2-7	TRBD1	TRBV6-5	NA	TGTGCCAGCAGCCCCGGGACAGCCCTCTACGAGCAGTACTTC	CASSPGTALYEQYF
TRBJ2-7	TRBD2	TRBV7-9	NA	TGTGCCAGCAGCACCAGTGTGGCGGGAGAAGGAAACGACGAGCAGTACTTC	CASSTSVAGEGNDEQYF
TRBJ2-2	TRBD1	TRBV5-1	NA	TGCGCCAGCAGCATAAGACAGGGTAGAGGCGGGGAGCTGTTTTTT	CASSIRQGRGGELFF
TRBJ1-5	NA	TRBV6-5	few	TGTGCCAGCAGGAAGGGGGGGCTCAATCAGCCCCAGCATTTT	CASRKGGLNQPQHF
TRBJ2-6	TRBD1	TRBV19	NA	TGTGCCAGTAATAAAAGGCAGGGGGCGGACGGGGCCAACGTCCTGACTTTC	CASNKRQGADGANVLTF
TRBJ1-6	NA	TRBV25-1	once	TGTGCCAGCAGTGAGGGGGGACGGTATAATTCACCCCTCCACTTT	CASSEGGRYNSPLHF
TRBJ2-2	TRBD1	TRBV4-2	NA	TGTGCCAGCAGCCAAGGTCCGGGACAGGGAGACACCGGGGAGCTGTTTTTT	CASSQGPGQGDTGELFF
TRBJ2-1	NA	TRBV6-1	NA	TGTGCCAGCAGTGAAGGGATCAGGCATGAGCAGTTCTTC	CASSEGIRHEQFF
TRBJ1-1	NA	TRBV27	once	TGTGCCGTCCTAGGGCAGGGTACGTATGAAGCTTTCTTT	CAVLGQGTYEAFF
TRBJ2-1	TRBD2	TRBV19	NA	TGTGCCAGTAGTATAGATAGCGCTAGCGGCAGTGAGCAGTTCTTC	CASSIDSASGSEQFF
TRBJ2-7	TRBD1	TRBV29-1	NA	TGCAGCGTGGGACAGGGCAGCCACGAGCAGTACTTC	CSVGQGSHEQYF
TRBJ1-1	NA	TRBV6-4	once	TGTGCCAGCAGTGACGGAGGAGGGGAAACCATGAACACTGAGGCTTTCTTT	CASSDGGGETMNTEAFF
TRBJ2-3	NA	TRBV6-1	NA	TGTGCCAGCAGTGAGGTAGCTAGCACAGATACGCAGTATTTT	CASSEVASTDTQYF
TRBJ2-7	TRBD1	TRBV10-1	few	TGCGCCAGTCAGATGGACAGGGAGTACGAGCAGTACTTC	CASQMDREYEQYF
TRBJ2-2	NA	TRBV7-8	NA	TGTGCCAGCAGCTTGGGGGGACTTCTCTCGCCCGGGGAGCTGTTTTTT	CASSLGGLLSPGELFF
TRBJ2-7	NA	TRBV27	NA	TGTGCCAGCAGTTTTAGTCGGTTCTACGAGCAGTACTTC	CASSFSRFYEQYF
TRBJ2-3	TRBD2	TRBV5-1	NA	TGCGCCAGCATGCTAGCGGGGGGCACAGATACGCAGTATTTT	CASMLAGGTDTQYF
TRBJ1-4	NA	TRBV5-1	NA	TGCGCCAGCAGCCCGGGGGGAAGTAATGAAAAACTGTTTTTT	CASSPGGSNEKLFF